The present TCR beta chain was sequenced within a study of cytomegalovirus exposure and HLA in healthy donors. This CDR3 has 12 amino acids. Germline V gene sequence: CDR1 SQVTM, CDR2 ANQGSEA. V dropped 4 bases and J dropped 7 bases, with 13 bases sitting between them. PCR used 60 Vbeta primers and 13 Jbeta primers. Sequencing used immunoSEQ multiplex PCR; TCRdb keeps in-frame clones, though not all of them. The data hold about 160,000 clones, with just over 75% observed a single time. On this clone itself: Its antigen is not identified.

Study findings and constraints: Accurate predictions that matched the HLA-A and HLA-B alleles of most subjects were reportedly made from TCR beta sequences.

Sampled while nominally healthy, donors likely had unrecorded immune exposures. Input material: PBMCs. The source of this sequence is a woman aged 40 to 50 in good health and CMV-seronegative. This sequence joins TRBV29-1 and TRBJ1-1; no definite D call. The CDR3 bases are TGCAGCGTTGTACCTCCTGCGAATGAAGCTTTCTTT. Translated, it gives CSVVPPANEAFF.